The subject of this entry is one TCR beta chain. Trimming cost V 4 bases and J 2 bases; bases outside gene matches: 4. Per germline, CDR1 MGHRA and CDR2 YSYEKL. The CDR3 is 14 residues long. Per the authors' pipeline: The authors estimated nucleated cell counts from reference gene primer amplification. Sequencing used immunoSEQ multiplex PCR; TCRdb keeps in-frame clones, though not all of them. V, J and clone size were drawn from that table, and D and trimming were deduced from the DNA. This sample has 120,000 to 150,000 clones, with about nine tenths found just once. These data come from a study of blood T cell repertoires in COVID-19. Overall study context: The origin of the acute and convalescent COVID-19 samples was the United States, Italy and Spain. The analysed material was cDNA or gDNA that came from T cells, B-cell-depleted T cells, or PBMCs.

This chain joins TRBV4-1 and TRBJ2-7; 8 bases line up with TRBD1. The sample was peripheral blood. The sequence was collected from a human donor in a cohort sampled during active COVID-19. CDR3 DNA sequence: TGCGCCAGCAGCCCCGGGACAGGAACCTACGAGCAGTACTTC. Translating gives CASSPGTGTYEQYF.